This TCR beta chain stems from a study of T cell changes during pregnancy in multiple sclerosis. This CDR3 spans 15 amino acids. Germline V gene lookup returns CDR1 MNHEY and CDR2 SMNVEV (reference sequence). The ends lost 8 bases at V and 6 bases at J; junction bases unmatched: 13. This table comes from immunoSEQ multiplex PCR, and its TCRdb copy is limited to in-frame clones, with some not included. The sample includes about 47,000 clones, 90% to 95% of them seen just once. This chain connects TRBV27 to TRBJ2-3; TRBD2 aligns across 8 bases. This receptor was obtained from a female donor with multiple sclerosis, enrolled in a pregnancy study. Sequences were derived from peripheral blood, sampled in the third trimester of pregnancy. The CDR3 spells CASSTTGRAKDTQYF. The CDR3, as DNA: TGTGCCAGCTCTACGACCGGGAGGGCCAAGGATACGCAGTATTTT.